The clone carrying this T cell receptor (beta chain) was detected once. Germline V lookup: CDR1 KGHDR, CDR2 SFDVKD. The V end lost 5 bases, the J end lost 3 bases, and 8 bases lay between the germline ends. This CDR3 has 13 residues. Seattle participants joined during active infection and were tracked over time. This entry belongs to a study of blood T cell repertoires in COVID-19. For the study at large: Specimens from acute and convalescent COVID-19 originated in the United States, Italy and Spain. From T cells, B-cell-depleted T cells, or PBMCs came the material, which was cDNA or gDNA.

Per the authors' pipeline: Estimation of nucleated cell counts was performed using reference gene primer amplification. Libraries were prepared by immunoSEQ multiplex PCR; TCRdb keeps only in-frame clonotypes and omits some of them. V and J calls and clone size follow that table, whereas D and trimming were derived from the DNA. The table shows 300,000 to 450,000 clones, with about 90% occurring only once. Sequences were obtained from peripheral blood. The TCR originated in a woman aged 55-75 years with COVID-19, enrolled during active disease. The chain combines TRBV24-1 with TRBJ2-3; D remains unclear. DNA of the CDR3: TGTGCCACCAGTGTCTCAGCGACAGATACGCAGTATTTT. The encoded protein is CATSVSATDTQYF.